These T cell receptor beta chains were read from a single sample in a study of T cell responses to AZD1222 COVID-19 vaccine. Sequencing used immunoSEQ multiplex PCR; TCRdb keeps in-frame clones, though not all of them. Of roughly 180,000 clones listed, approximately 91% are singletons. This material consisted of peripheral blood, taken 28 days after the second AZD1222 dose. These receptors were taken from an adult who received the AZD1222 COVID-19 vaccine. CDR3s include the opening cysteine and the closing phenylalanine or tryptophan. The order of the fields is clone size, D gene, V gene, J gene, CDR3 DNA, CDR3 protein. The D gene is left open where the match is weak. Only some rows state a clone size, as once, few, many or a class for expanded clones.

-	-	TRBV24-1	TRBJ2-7	TGTGCCACCAGTGATACTATCCCATCGTGGCCCTCCTACGAGCAGTACTTC	CATSDTIPSWPSYEQYF
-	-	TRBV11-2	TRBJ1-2	TGTGCCAGCAGTACCTGGGGGGGTAGAAACTATGGCTACACCTTC	CASSTWGGRNYGYTF
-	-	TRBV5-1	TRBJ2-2	TGCGCCAGCAGGGGGGCTCTCACGAACACCGGGGAGCTGTTTTTT	CASRGALTNTGELFF
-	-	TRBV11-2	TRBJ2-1	TGTGCCAGCAGCTTAGTTGCTCGGAATGAGCAGTTCTTC	CASSLVARNEQFF
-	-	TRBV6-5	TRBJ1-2	TGTGCCAGCAGTAACCCTTATGGCTACACCTTC	CASSNPYGYTF
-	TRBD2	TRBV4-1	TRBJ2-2	TGCGCCAGCAGCCGGGGACTAGCGGGAGGGGCCGGGGAGCTGTTTTTT	CASSRGLAGGAGELFF
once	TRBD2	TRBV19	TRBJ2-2	TGTGCCAGTAGCGGGAGGGCCCCTTTGTTCACCGGGGAGCTGTTTTTT	CASSGRAPLFTGELFF
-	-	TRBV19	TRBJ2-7	TGTGCCAGTAGTACTCTCGGACGTCTTGGAGAGCAGTACTTC	CASSTLGRLGEQYF
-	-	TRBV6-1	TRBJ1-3	TGTGCCAGCAGTGAAGCGTCAATAAATTTAGGTGGAAACACCATATATTTT	CASSEASINLGGNTIYF
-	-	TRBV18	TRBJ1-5	TGTGCCAGCTCACCGGCAGATAGCAATCAGCCCCAGCATTTT	CASSPADSNQPQHF
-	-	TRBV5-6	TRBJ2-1	TGTGCCAGCAGCTTTATCAGTTCGGATGAGCAGTTCTTC	CASSFISSDEQFF
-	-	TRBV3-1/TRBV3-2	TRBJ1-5	TGTGCCAGCAGCCCCAGGGGCATCAACAATCAGCCCCAGCATTTT	CASSPRGINNQPQHF
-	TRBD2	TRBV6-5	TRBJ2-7	TGTGCCAGCAGGCAGCCGAGCGGGGGTTACGAGCAGTACTTC	CASRQPSGGYEQYF
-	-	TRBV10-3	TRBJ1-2	TGTGCCATCAGTGAGTGGGCTTATGGCTACACCTTC	CAISEWAYGYTF
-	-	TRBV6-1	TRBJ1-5	TGTGCCAGCAGTGAGGGTTATAGCAATCAGCCCCAGCATTTT	CASSEGYSNQPQHF
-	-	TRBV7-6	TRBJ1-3	TGTGCCAGCAGCTTGAGAGGACAGAGCTCTGGAAACACCATATATTTT	CASSLRGQSSGNTIYF
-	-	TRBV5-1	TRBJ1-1	TGCGCCAGCAGCTGGACAGCGAACACTGAAGCTTTCTTT	CASSWTANTEAFF
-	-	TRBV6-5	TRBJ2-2	TGTGCCAGCAGTTACTCCCGGCTAAACACCGGGGAGCTGTTTTTT	CASSYSRLNTGELFF
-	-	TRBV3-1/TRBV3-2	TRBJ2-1	TGTGCCAGCAGATCCCGGGACGGCTCCTACAATGAGCAGTTCTTC	CASRSRDGSYNEQFF
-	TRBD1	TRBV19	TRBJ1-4	TGTGCCAGTAGTCCCCGGACAGGGCGAGTTAATGAAAAACTGTTTTTT	CASSPRTGRVNEKLFF
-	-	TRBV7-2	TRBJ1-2	TGTGCCAGCAGCTTACAGGGGTGGGGTAACTATGGCTACACCTTC	CASSLQGWGNYGYTF
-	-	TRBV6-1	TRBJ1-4	TGTGCCAGCAGTGAAGTAGGGCCAACTAATGAAAAACTGTTTTTT	CASSEVGPTNEKLFF
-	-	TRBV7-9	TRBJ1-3	TGTGCCAGCAGCTCCAGGGATTACTCTGGAAACACCATATATTTT	CASSSRDYSGNTIYF
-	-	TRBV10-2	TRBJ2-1	TGCGCCAGCAGTGAAAGTTGGAATGAGCAGTTCTTC	CASSESWNEQFF
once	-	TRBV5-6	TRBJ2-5	TGTGCCAGCAGCTTGTGGAGGGAGACCCAGTACTTC	CASSLWRETQYF
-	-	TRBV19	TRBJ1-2	TGTGCCAGTAGGGAGCAGGGAGCTAACTATGGCTACACCTTC	CASREQGANYGYTF
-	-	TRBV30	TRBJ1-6	TGTGCCTGGACTTCTTGGGGTGGGAATTCACCCCTCCACTTT	CAWTSWGGNSPLHF
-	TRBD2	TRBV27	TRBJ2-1	TGTGCCAGCACTGTAGCGGGATCCTACAATGAGCAGTTCTTC	CASTVAGSYNEQFF
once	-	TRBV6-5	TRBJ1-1	TGTGCCAGCAGTCGGACACGGGAAGTTCCTGAAGCTTTCTTT	CASSRTREVPEAFF
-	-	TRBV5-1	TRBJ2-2	TGCGCCAGCGTTCAAGGCGATGCCACCGGGGAGCTGTTTTTT	CASVQGDATGELFF
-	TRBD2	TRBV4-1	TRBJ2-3	TGCGCCAGCAGCCAAGATAAAGGCACTAGCGGGAGAACCGCGCAGTATTTT	CASSQDKGTSGRTAQYF
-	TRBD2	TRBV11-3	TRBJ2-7	TGTGCCAGCAGCTCCTCTAGCGGTAAATACTACGAGCAGTACTTC	CASSSSSGKYYEQYF
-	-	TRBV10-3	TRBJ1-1	TGTGCCATCAGTGACAGGGTGAACACTGAAGCTTTCTTT	CAISDRVNTEAFF
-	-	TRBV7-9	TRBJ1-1	TGTGCCAGCAGCTTAGCACAGGGACGACGAGGGACTGAAGCTTTCTTT	CASSLAQGRRGTEAFF
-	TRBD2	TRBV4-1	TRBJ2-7	TGCGCCAGCAGCCACGGGACTAGCGGCTACGAGCAGTACTTC	CASSHGTSGYEQYF
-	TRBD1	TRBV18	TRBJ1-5	TGTGCCAGCTCACCACCCGGGACAGGGCTCAATCAGCCCCAGCATTTT	CASSPPGTGLNQPQHF
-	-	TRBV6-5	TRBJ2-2	TGTGCCAGCAGTATCGTCCGGGACACCGGGGAGCTGTTTTTT	CASSIVRDTGELFF
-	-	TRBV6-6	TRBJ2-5	TGTGCCAGCAGCTATGGGGCGGGGGAGACCCAGTACTTC	CASSYGAGETQYF
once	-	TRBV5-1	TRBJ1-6	TGCGCCAGCAGCTTGGCCTCGGGCAGGGGTAATTCACCCCTCCACTTT	CASSLASGRGNSPLHF
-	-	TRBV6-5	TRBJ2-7	TGTGCCAGCAGCCAGGGTGGCGAGCAGTACTTC	CASSQGGEQYF
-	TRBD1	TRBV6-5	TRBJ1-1	TGTGCCAGCACCCCAGGGGGCGCGAACACTGAAGCTTTCTTT	CASTPGGANTEAFF
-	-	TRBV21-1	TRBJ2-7	TGTGCCAGCAGCAAAGTCGGTCCGGGACGGATTCTTAGGGACCACGAGCAGTACTTC	CASSKVGPGRILRDHEQYF
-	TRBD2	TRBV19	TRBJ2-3	TGTGCCAGTAGTACTTGGACTAGCGGGGGCCCTAGCACAGATACGCAGTATTTT	CASSTWTSGGPSTDTQYF
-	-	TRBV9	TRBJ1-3	TGTGCCAGCAGCGTTGAGGGGTCGGGAAACACCATATATTTT	CASSVEGSGNTIYF
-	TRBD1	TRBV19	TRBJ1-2	TGTGCCAGTAGTCCCCGACAGGGAGGTGGCTACACCTTC	CASSPRQGGGYTF
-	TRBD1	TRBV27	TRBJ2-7	TGTGCCAGCAGTCCGGACAGGGGAAACACCTACGAGCAGTACTTC	CASSPDRGNTYEQYF
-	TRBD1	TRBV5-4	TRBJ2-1	TGTGCCAGCAGCTTGCCAGGGGGCGTGAATTCCTACAATGAGCAGTTCTTC	CASSLPGGVNSYNEQFF
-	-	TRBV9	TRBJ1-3	TGTGCCAGCAGCGACGGGGGGCATGGAAACACCATATATTTT	CASSDGGHGNTIYF
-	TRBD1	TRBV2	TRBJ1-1	TGTGCCAGCAGTGGCCAAGGACAGGGAGACACTGAAGCTTTCTTT	CASSGQGQGDTEAFF
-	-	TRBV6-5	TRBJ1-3	TGTGCCAGCAGTTACGCTCCAGGGTACGGTGGAAACACCATATATTTT	CASSYAPGYGGNTIYF
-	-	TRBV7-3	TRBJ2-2	TGTGCCAGCAGAGGGGCGGGTGCCGGGGAGCTGTTTTTT	CASRGAGAGELFF